A selection of T cell receptor beta chains follows, all from one sample in a study of blood T cell repertoires in COVID-19. The repertoire was sequenced with immunoSEQ multiplex PCR; TCRdb's copy has only in-frame clones and lacks some. The sample shows fewer than 300,000 clones, about 89% of them seen only once. Material: peripheral blood. The origin of the receptors is a woman aged 25 to 45 with COVID-19, enrolled during active disease. Each CDR3 is given with its conserved first and last residue. The D gene is left open where the match is weak. Clone size appears in some rows only: once, few, many, or a class for an expanded clone.

>TRBD1|TRBV10-3|TRBJ1-1|-
CAIRDRGDTEAFF
TGTGCCATCCGGGACAGGGGCGACACTGAAGCTTTCTTT
>TRBD1|TRBV19|TRBJ2-1|-
CASSQDRVGTNEQFF
TGTGCCAGTAGCCAGGACAGGGTGGGAACCAATGAGCAGTTCTTC
>-|TRBV5-4|TRBJ2-1|-
CASSPRTADNEQFF
TGTGCCAGCAGCCCCCGGACAGCTGACAATGAGCAGTTCTTC
>TRBD1|TRBV7-8|TRBJ1-5|few
CASSLLTGDQPQHF
TGTGCCAGCAGCTTATTAACAGGGGATCAGCCCCAGCATTTT
>TRBD2|TRBV11-1|TRBJ2-7|-
CASSPGGVDEQYF
TGTGCCAGCAGCCCCGGGGGGGTCGACGAGCAGTACTTC
>-|TRBV27|TRBJ1-1|-
CASSSYSGHLNTEAFF
TGTGCCAGCAGTTCCTACTCGGGACATTTGAACACTGAAGCTTTCTTT
>TRBD1|TRBV5-6|TRBJ2-2|-
CASRSTGDTGELFF
TGTGCCAGCAGGTCAACAGGGGACACCGGGGAGCTGTTTTTT
>-|TRBV5-4|TRBJ1-2|-
CASSSLYGYTF
TGTGCCAGCAGCTCACTCTATGGCTACACCTTC
>TRBD2|TRBV28|TRBJ2-1|-
CASSGTSGIIGEQFF
TGTGCCAGTTCCGGGACTAGCGGGATTATTGGTGAGCAGTTCTTC
>TRBD1|TRBV5-1|TRBJ2-1|-
CASRRLSGTGVIGEQFF
TGCGCCAGCAGGCGCCTATCCGGGACAGGGGTGATAGGTGAGCAGTTCTTC
>TRBD1|TRBV5-1|TRBJ2-1|-
CASSLAPGTGATEQFF
TGCGCCAGCAGCTTGGCGCCCGGGACAGGGGCCACTGAGCAGTTCTTC
>TRBD1|TRBV28|TRBJ2-6|-
CASSLWTGTGANVLTF
TGTGCCAGCAGTTTGTGGACAGGGACTGGGGCCAACGTCCTGACTTTC
>-|TRBV4-1|TRBJ2-3|-
CASSSHVHTDTQYF
TGCGCCAGCAGCTCACACGTACACACAGATACGCAGTATTTT
>TRBD2|TRBV18|TRBJ2-1|-
CASSPSGGYNEQFF
TGTGCCAGCTCACCATCCGGGGGGTACAATGAGCAGTTCTTC
>TRBD2|TRBV14|TRBJ2-1|-
CASSQRTSNEQFF
TGTGCCAGCAGCCAGAGGACTAGCAATGAGCAGTTCTTC
>TRBD1|TRBV28|TRBJ1-3|-
CASSRPGTAGNTIYF
TGTGCCAGCAGTCGACCAGGGACAGCTGGAAACACCATATATTTT
>-|TRBV6-5|TRBJ1-2|once
CASSLQGRQGYTF
TGTGCCAGCAGCTTACAGGGACGTCAGGGCTACACCTTC
>TRBD2|TRBV6-5|TRBJ2-1|-
CASSYFGTRVTDEQFF
TGTGCCAGCAGTTATTTCGGGACTAGAGTGACCGATGAGCAGTTCTTC
>-|TRBV5-8|TRBJ1-1|-
CASSLEVKQGAEAFF
TGTGCCAGCAGCTTGGAAGTAAAACAGGGCGCTGAAGCTTTCTTT
>TRBD2|TRBV18|TRBJ2-7|-
CASSPTSLLAEQYF
TGTGCCAGCTCACCGACTAGCCTTCTCGCCGAGCAGTACTTC
>TRBD1|TRBV2|TRBJ2-1|-
CASSDSGTEDNEQFF
TGTGCCAGCAGTGATTCGGGGACAGAGGACAATGAGCAGTTCTTC
>TRBD2|TRBV18|TRBJ2-1|-
CASSLLAGAITDEQFF
TGTGCCAGCTCACTTTTAGCGGGAGCAATAACGGATGAGCAGTTCTTC
>TRBD1|TRBV5-1|TRBJ1-4|-
CASSLEPGTAIEKLFF
TGCGCCAGCAGCCTGGAACCCGGGACAGCAATTGAAAAACTGTTTTTT
>-|TRBV25-1|TRBJ2-7|once
CASSEPGYEQYF
TGTGCCAGCAGTGAGCCAGGCTACGAGCAGTACTTC
>TRBD2|TRBV11-2|TRBJ2-3|-
CASSLVGLAGGADTQYF
TGTGCCAGCAGCTTAGTTGGACTAGCGGGAGGCGCAGATACGCAGTATTTT
>TRBD1|TRBV27|TRBJ2-7|-
CASSLGDRGLSYEQYF
TGTGCCAGCAGTTTAGGCGACAGGGGTTTGTCCTACGAGCAGTACTTC
>-|TRBV30|TRBJ2-1|-
CAWSVSGAQGVF
TGTGCCTGGAGTGTGTCAGGGGCGCAAGGGGTCTTC
>TRBD2|TRBV6-5|TRBJ2-5|-
CASSYLAGGQETQYF
TGTGCCAGCAGTTACCTAGCGGGAGGCCAAGAGACCCAGTACTTC
>TRBD2|TRBV9|TRBJ2-7|-
CASSLNPGLAGVYEQYF
TGTGCCAGCAGCCTAAACCCGGGACTAGCGGGAGTCTACGAGCAGTACTTC
>TRBD1|TRBV28|TRBJ1-3|-
CASSTPGTGERNTIYF
TGTGCCAGCAGTACCCCCGGGACAGGGGAACGGAACACCATATATTTT